This TCR beta chain is from a study of blood T cells in healthy people across ages. This clonotype appeared a few times. Its antigen remains unknown. Study-level results: Estimated diversity across one million T cells was deemed an underestimate.

Sample-barcoded 5' priming and a J-beta primer mix drove a second PCR of roughly 7 to 11 cycles. MiXCR was run by TCRdb on the 5' RACE reads, yielding one entry per CDR3 protein. The table has 660,000 or so distinct CDR3 sequences, around three fifths seen once. The material sequenced was blood. The source is a man between 60 and 75 years old in good health.

The CDR3 DNA sequence: TGTGCCAGCTTTACTGGGCCCCAAGAGACCCAGTACTTC. It is translated as CASFTGPQETQYF. The genes are TRBV27 and TRBJ2-5; no clear D. Trimming stripped 8 bases from V and 1 base from J, with 11 bases between. The CDR3 has 13 residues. Germline loops: CDR1 MNHEY, CDR2 SMNVEV (reference sequence).